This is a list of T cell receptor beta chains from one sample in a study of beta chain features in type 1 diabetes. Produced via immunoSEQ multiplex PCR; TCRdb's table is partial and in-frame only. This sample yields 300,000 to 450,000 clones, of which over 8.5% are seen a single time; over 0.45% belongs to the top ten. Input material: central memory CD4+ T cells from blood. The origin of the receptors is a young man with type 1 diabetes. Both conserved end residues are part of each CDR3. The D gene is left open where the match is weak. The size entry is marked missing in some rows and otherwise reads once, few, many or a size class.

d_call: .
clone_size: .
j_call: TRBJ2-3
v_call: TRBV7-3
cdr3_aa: CASSPRGGRADTQYF
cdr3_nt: TGTGCCAGCAGCCCAAGGGGGGGGCGGGCAGATACGCAGTATTTT

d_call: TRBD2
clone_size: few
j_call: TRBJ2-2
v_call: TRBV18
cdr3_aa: CASSPASGLFANTGELFF
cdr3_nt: TGTGCCAGCTCACCAGCTAGCGGGCTTTTCGCGAACACCGGGGAGCTGTTTTTT

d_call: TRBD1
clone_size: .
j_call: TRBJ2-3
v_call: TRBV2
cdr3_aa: CATTGDPDTQYF
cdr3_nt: TGTGCCACAACAGGGGATCCAGATACGCAGTATTTT

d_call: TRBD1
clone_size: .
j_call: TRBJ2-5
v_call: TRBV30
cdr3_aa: CAWNRYGTGTLGQYF
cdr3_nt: TGTGCCTGGAATCGGTATGGGACAGGGACCCTCGGGCAGTACTTC

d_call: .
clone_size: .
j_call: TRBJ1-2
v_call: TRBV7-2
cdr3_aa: CASSLQRGTEGYTF
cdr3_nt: TGTGCCAGCAGCCTCCAGAGGGGGACTGAGGGCTACACCTTC

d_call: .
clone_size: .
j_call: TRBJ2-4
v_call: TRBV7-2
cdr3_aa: CASSFSVAGAKNIQYF
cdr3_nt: TGTGCCAGCAGCTTCAGCGTCGCCGGGGCCAAAAACATTCAGTACTTC

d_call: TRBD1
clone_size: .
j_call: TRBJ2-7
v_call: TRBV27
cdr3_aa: CASSRGTADSYEQYF
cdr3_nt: TGTGCCAGCAGTAGAGGGACAGCTGACTCCTACGAGCAGTACTTC

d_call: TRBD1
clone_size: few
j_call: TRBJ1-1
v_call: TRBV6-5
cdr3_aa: CASSKKLQGSAEAFF
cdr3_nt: TGTGCCAGCAGCAAGAAGCTACAGGGGAGCGCTGAAGCTTTCTTT

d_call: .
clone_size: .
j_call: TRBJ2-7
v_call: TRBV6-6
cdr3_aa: CASIRGVNSDEQYF
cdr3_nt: TGTGCCAGCATCCGGGGTGTGAACTCTGACGAGCAGTACTTC

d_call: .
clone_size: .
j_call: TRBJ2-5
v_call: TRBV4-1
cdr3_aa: CASSQGRRETQYF
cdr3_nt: TGCGCCAGCAGCCAAGGACGGCGGGAGACCCAGTACTTC

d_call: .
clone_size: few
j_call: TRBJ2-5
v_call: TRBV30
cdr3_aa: CAWSVEITRTETQYF
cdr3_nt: TGTGCCTGGAGTGTAGAGATAACTAGGACGGAGACCCAGTACTTC

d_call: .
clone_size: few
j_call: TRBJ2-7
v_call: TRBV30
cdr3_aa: CAWSELYYEQYF
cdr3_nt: TGTGCCTGGAGTGAACTGTACTACGAGCAGTACTTC

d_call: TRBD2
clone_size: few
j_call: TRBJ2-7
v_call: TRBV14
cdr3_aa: CASSPLAGWISYEQYF
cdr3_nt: TGTGCCAGCAGCCCACTAGCGGGTTGGATCTCCTACGAGCAGTACTTC

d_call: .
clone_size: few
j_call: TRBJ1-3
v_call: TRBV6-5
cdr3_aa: CASSSPQGHTIYF
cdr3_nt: TGTGCCAGCAGTTCGCCCCAGGGTCACACCATATATTTT

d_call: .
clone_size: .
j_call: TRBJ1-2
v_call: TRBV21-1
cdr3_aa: CASSKRGPVRCRYGYTF
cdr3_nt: TGTGCCAGCAGCAAACGGGGGCCAGTGAGGTGTCGATATGGCTACACCTTC

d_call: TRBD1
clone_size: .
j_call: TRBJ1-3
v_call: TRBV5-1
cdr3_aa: CASGSGTGGSGNTIYF
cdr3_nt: TGCGCCAGCGGATCCGGGACAGGGGGCTCGGGAAACACCATATATTTT

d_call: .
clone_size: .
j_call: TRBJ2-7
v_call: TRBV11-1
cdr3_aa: CASSFLGGEVDEQYF
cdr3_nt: TGTGCCAGCAGCTTTCTAGGCGGTGAAGTCGACGAGCAGTACTTC

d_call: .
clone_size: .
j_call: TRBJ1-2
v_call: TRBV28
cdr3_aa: CASQGTNYGYTF
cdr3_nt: TGTGCCAGCCAGGGCACTAACTATGGCTACACCTTC

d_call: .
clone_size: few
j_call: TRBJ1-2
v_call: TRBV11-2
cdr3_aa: CASSLEFMGLMAYGYTF
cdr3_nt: TGTGCCAGCAGCTTAGAATTTATGGGGTTAATGGCCTATGGCTACACCTTC

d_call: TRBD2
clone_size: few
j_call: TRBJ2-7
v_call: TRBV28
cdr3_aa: CASRTSGSLSEQYF
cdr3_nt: TGTGCCAGCAGGACTAGCGGAAGTCTCTCCGAGCAGTACTTC

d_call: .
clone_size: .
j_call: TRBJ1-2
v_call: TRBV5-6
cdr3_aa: CASSPGGGVPYGYTF
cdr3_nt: TGTGCCAGCAGCCCGGGTGGGGGAGTACCCTATGGCTACACCTTC

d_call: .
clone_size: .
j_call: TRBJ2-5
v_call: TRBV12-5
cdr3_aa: CASGLQETQYF
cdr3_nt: TGTGCTAGTGGTTTGCAGGAGACCCAGTACTTC

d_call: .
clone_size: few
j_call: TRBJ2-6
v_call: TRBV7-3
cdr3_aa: CASSQVSGANVLTF
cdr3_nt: TGTGCCAGCAGCCAGGTATCTGGGGCCAACGTCCTGACTTTC

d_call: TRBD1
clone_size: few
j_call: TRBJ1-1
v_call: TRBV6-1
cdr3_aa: CASSAGTALNTEAFF
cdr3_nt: TGTGCCAGCAGTGCCGGGACAGCCCTAAACACTGAAGCTTTCTTT

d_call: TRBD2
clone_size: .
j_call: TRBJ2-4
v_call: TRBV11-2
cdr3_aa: CASSLGLPNIQYF
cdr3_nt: TGTGCCAGCAGCTTGGGACTACCAAACATTCAGTACTTC

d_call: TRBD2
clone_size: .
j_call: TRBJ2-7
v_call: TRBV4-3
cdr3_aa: CASSQDAREAYEQYF
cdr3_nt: TGCGCCAGCAGCCAAGATGCGCGGGAGGCCTACGAGCAGTACTTC

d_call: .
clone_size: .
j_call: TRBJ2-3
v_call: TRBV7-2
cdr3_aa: CASSLALDFAYF
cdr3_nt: TGTGCCAGCAGCTTAGCTCTGGACTTTGCGTATTTT

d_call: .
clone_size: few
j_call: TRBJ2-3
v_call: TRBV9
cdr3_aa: CASSAYIRSTDTQYF
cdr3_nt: TGTGCCAGCAGCGCTTACATTAGAAGCACAGATACGCAGTATTTT

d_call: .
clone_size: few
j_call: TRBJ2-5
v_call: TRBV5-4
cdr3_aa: CASSFLAYGQETQYF
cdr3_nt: TGTGCCAGCAGCTTTTTGGCGTATGGTCAAGAGACCCAGTACTTC

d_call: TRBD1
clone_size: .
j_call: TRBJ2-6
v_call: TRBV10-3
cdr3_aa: CAISTGTGTTRSGANVLTF
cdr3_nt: TGTGCCATCAGTACCGGGACAGGGACGACCCGCTCTGGGGCCAACGTCCTGACTTTC

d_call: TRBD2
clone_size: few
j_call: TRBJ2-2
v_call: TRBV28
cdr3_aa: CASSPGLAGNTGELFF
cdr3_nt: TGTGCCAGCAGTCCGGGACTAGCGGGGAACACCGGGGAGCTGTTTTTT

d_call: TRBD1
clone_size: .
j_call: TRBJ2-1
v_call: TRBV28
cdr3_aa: CASSTRTGGAYNEQFF
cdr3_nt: TGTGCCAGCAGTACCCGGACAGGGGGCGCATACAATGAGCAGTTCTTC

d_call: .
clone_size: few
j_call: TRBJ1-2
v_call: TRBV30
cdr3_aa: CAWSWEGRGYTF
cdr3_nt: TGTGCCTGGAGTTGGGAGGGACGGGGCTACACCTTC

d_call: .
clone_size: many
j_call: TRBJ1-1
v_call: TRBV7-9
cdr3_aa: CASSPGGNTEAFF
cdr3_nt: TGTGCCAGCAGCCCTGGGGGGAACACTGAAGCTTTCTTT

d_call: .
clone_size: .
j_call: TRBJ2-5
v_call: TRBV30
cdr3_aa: CAWSVGETQYF
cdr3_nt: TGTGCCTGGAGTGTTGGAGAGACCCAGTACTTC

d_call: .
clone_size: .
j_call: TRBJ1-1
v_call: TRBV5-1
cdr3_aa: CASSLGGEEAFF
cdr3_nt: TGCGCCAGCAGCTTGGGGGGAGAGGAAGCTTTCTTT

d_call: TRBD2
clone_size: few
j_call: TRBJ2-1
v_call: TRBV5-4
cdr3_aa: CASSFLAGGHDEQFF
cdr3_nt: TGTGCCAGCAGCTTTCTAGCGGGCGGGCACGATGAGCAGTTCTTC

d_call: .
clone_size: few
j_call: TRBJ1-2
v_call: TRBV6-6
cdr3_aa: CASSYSRGNYGYTF
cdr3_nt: TGTGCCAGCAGTTACTCGAGAGGGAACTATGGCTACACCTTC

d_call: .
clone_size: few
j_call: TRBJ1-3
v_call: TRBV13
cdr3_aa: CASSLGQGSAGNTIYF
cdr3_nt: TGTGCCAGCAGCTTAGGGCAGGGTAGCGCTGGAAACACCATATATTTT

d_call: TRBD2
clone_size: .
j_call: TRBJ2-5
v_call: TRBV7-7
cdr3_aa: CASSQGVTGGSIETQYF
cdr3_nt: TGTGCTAGCAGCCAAGGGGTAACGGGCGGGAGTATAGAGACCCAGTACTTC

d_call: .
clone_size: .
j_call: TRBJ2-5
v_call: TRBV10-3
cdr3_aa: CAINAGGLETQYF
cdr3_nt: TGTGCCATCAATGCAGGGGGGTTAGAGACCCAGTACTTC

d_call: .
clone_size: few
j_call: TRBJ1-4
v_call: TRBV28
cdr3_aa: CASMVTTNEKLFF
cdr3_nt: TGTGCCAGCATGGTCACAACTAATGAAAAACTGTTTTTT

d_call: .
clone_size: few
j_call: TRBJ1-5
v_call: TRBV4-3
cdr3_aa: CASSQAVYGPIAQHF
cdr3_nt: TGCGCCAGCAGCCAAGCAGTTTACGGACCCATCGCCCAGCATTTT

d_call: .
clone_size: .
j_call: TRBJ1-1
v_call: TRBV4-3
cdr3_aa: CASSQVLGSNTEAFF
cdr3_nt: TGCGCCAGCAGCCAAGTTCTGGGCAGTAACACTGAAGCTTTCTTT

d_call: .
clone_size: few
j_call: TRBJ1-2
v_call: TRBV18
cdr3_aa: CASSLAEGDYGYTF
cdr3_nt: TGTGCCAGCTCACTAGCCGAAGGGGACTATGGCTACACCTTC

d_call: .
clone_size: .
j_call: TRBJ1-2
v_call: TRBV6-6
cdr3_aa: CASSLGHNYGYTF
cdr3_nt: TGTGCCAGCAGCCTAGGACACAACTATGGCTACACCTTC

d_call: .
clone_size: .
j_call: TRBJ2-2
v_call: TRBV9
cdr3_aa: CASSQSDGRTGELFF
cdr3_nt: TGTGCCAGCAGCCAATCGGACGGAAGAACCGGGGAGCTGTTTTTT

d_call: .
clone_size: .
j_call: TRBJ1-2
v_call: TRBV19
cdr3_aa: CASMTAGASYGYTF
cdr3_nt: TGTGCCAGTATGACCGCAGGGGCTAGCTATGGCTACACCTTC

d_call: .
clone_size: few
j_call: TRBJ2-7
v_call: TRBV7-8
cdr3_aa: CASSSGNMYEQYF
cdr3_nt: TGTGCCAGCAGCTCGGGTAACATGTACGAGCAGTACTTC

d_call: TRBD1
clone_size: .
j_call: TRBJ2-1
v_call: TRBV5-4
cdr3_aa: CASSLGGTGTNEQFF
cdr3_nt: TGTGCCAGCAGCTTGGGGGGGACAGGGACGAATGAGCAGTTCTTC

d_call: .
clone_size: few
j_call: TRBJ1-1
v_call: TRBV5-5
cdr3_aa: CASSFDDTEAFF
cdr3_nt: TGTGCCAGCAGCTTTGATGACACTGAAGCTTTCTTT

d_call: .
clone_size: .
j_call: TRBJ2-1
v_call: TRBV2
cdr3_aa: CASSNNEQFF
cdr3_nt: TGTGCCAGCAGTAACAATGAGCAGTTCTTC

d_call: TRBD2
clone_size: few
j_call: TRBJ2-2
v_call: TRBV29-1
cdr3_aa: CSVDLAGGPRELFF
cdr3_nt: TGCAGCGTTGACCTAGCGGGAGGGCCGCGGGAGCTGTTTTTT